This T cell receptor beta chain was observed in a study of T-cell reconstitution after alpha-beta-depleted transplantation in children. There are 14 residues in the CDR3. CDR1 and CDR2 from the germline V gene are MDHEN and SYDVKM. The V gene lost 5 bases and the J gene lost 4 bases, with 14 bases spanning the gap. This clonotype was observed at least ten times. The TCRbeta library incorporated unique molecular identifiers. One entry per CDR3 protein results from TCRdb running MiXCR on the PCR reads. Of 490,000 or so distinct CDR3 sequences listed, around 13% are singletons. This receptor was obtained from a human donor who donated a stem cell graft to a child with combined immunodeficiency. The sample in question was PBMCs from the stem cell graft donor, obtained from the stem cell graft. The V gene is TRBV28, the J gene TRBJ1-1, with D perhaps TRBD1 (6 bases). The CDR3 sequence: CASSRGRGATEAFF. Written as DNA, the CDR3 is TGTGCCAGCAGTAGGGGCAGGGGTGCCACTGAAGCTTTCTTT.